The rows below give T cell receptor beta chains drawn from one sample of a study of early T cells in non-severe SARS-CoV-2 infection. TCRdb re-analysed the 5' RACE reads in MiXCR, keeping a single row per CDR3 protein. The sample yields tens of thousands of distinct CDR3 sequences, roughly a tenth seen once. Specimen: whole blood. These receptors were obtained from an adult who was a healthcare worker with PCR-confirmed SARS-CoV-2 infection or an uninfected control (not recorded which). Each CDR3 is given with its conserved first and last residue. D genes are given only for firm matches. Not all rows give a size; the values are once, few, many and, for expanded clones, a class.

>.|TRBV29-1|TRBJ2-5|many
CSVIFLGETQYF
TGCAGCGTTATATTCCTCGGAGAGACCCAGTACTTC
>.|TRBV13|TRBJ1-6|many
CASSSPPHRTGNPYNSPLHF
TGTGCCAGCAGCTCCCCCCCCCACCGAACAGGGAATCCCTATAATTCACCCCTCCACTTT
>.|TRBV5-4|TRBJ2-1|many
CASSDTKGGWDEQFF
TGTGCCAGCAGCGACACAAAGGGGGGCTGGGATGAGCAGTTCTTC
>.|TRBV16|TRBJ1-3|many
CASSQFGQNSGNTIYF
TGTGCCAGCAGCCAATTCGGTCAGAACTCTGGAAACACCATATATTTT
>.|TRBV28|TRBJ2-7|.
CASSFWDYEQYF
TGTGCCAGCAGTTTCTGGGACTACGAGCAGTACTTC
>.|TRBV9|TRBJ1-5|few
CASSRGLQYNQPQHF
TGTGCCAGCAGCCGGGGGCTGCAATACAATCAGCCCCAGCATTTT
>.|TRBV7-8|TRBJ2-3|many
CASSWPRGGPPTDTQYF
TGTGCCAGCAGCTGGCCTAGGGGCGGACCTCCCACAGATACGCAGTATTTT
>.|TRBV6-1|TRBJ2-7|.
CASSEWGAHEQYF
TGTGCCAGCAGTGAATGGGGGGCCCACGAGCAGTACTTC
>TRBD2|TRBV15|TRBJ2-1|.
CATSREPGLAYNEQFF
TGTGCCACCAGCAGAGAGCCGGGACTAGCCTACAATGAGCAGTTCTTC
>.|TRBV12-3/TRBV12-4|TRBJ1-1|few
CASSFLGVATEAFF
TGTGCCAGCAGTTTCCTCGGGGTAGCGACTGAAGCTTTCTTT
>.|TRBV7-6|TRBJ2-2|many
CASSLQVAGSTGELFF
TGTGCCAGCAGCCTCCAGGTGGCAGGGTCCACCGGGGAGCTGTTTTTT
>.|TRBV20-1|TRBJ2-1|.
CSARLANEQFF
TGCAGTGCTAGATTGGCGAATGAGCAGTTCTTC
>.|TRBV15|TRBJ2-2|.
CATSPPLGGQNTGELFF
TGTGCCACCAGCCCGCCCCTCGGGGGACAGAACACCGGGGAGCTGTTTTTT
>TRBD2|TRBV9|TRBJ2-1|.
CASSELAGRQFF
TGTGCCAGCAGCGAACTAGCGGGGCGGCAGTTCTTC
>.|TRBV12-3/TRBV12-4|TRBJ1-1|.
CASSKQGGATEAFF
TGTGCCAGCAGTAAACAGGGAGGCGCCACTGAAGCTTTCTTT
>TRBD1|TRBV5-1|TRBJ1-3|.
CTSSPQGPRGEIGNTIYF
TGCACCAGCAGCCCACAGGGACCCAGGGGGGAGATCGGAAACACCATATATTTT
>.|TRBV27|TRBJ1-1|few
CASSTTGRTEAFF
TGTGCCAGCAGTACCACAGGGAGGACTGAAGCTTTCTTT
>.|TRBV20-1|TRBJ1-1|many
CSGGGTEAFF
TGCAGTGGTGGAGGGACTGAAGCTTTCTTT
>TRBD2|TRBV4-3|TRBJ2-1|many
CASSQDRGEGEQFF
TGCGCCAGCAGCCAAGATAGAGGGGAGGGTGAGCAGTTCTTC
>TRBD1|TRBV5-6|TRBJ1-2|many
CASSRTGVNYGYTF
TGTGCCAGCAGCCGGACAGGGGTAAACTATGGCTACACCTTC
>.|TRBV5-6|TRBJ1-4|many
CASTLRAGTNEKLFF
TGTGCCAGCACCCTACGGGCCGGAACGAATGAAAAACTGTTTTTT
>TRBD1|TRBV29-1|TRBJ1-2|few
CSVAPGGLDYGYTF
TGCAGCGTTGCCCCAGGGGGTTTAGACTATGGCTACACCTTC
>TRBD2|TRBV5-1|TRBJ2-5|many
CASSLTTSGEETQYF
TGCGCCAGCAGTTTGACGACTAGCGGAGAAGAGACCCAGTACTTC
>.|TRBV3-1|TRBJ1-5|many
CASSHSYIWKDCDQPQHF
TGTGCCAGCAGCCACTCCTACATATGGAAGGATTGTGATCAGCCCCAGCATTTT
>.|TRBV20-1|TRBJ2-2|many
CSARDWGSGTGELFF
TGCAGTGCTAGAGATTGGGGTTCGGGCACCGGGGAGCTGTTTTTT
>TRBD1|TRBV20-1|TRBJ1-5|many
CSARDRGPLFLNQPQHF
TGCAGTGCTAGGGACAGGGGGCCCCTTTTTTTGAATCAGCCCCAGCATTTT
>.|TRBV15|TRBJ1-1|many
CATSTGIGGREAFF
TGTGCCACCAGCACTGGGATAGGGGGGCGCGAAGCTTTCTTT
>.|TRBV5-4|TRBJ2-1|many
CASSPGLQNVYNEQFF
TGTGCCAGCAGCCCCGGACTCCAGAACGTTTACAATGAGCAGTTCTTC
>TRBD1|TRBV29-1|TRBJ1-2|many
CSVEGADYGYTF
TGCAGCGTCGAGGGGGCAGACTATGGCTACACCTTC
>TRBD1|TRBV5-1|TRBJ2-5|few
CASSRLTGGQETQYF
TGCGCCAGCAGCCGCTTGACAGGGGGGCAGGAGACCCAGTACTTC
>TRBD2|TRBV4-3|TRBJ2-3|few
CASSPRTSGEIDTQYF
TGCGCCAGCAGCCCTAGGACTAGCGGGGAAATAGATACGCAGTATTTT
>TRBD2|TRBV9|TRBJ2-3|few
CASSVETSGSTDTQYF
TGTGCCAGCAGCGTAGAGACTAGCGGTAGCACAGATACGCAGTATTTT
>TRBD1|TRBV29-1|TRBJ1-1|few
CSVRQGQNTEAFF
TGCAGCGTTAGACAGGGCCAGAACACTGAAGCTTTCTTT
>.|TRBV7-3|TRBJ2-1|few
CASRGPNEQFF
TGTGCCAGCAGGGGCCCCAATGAGCAGTTCTTC
>.|TRBV7-2|TRBJ2-7|few
CASSSQVSSYEQYF
TGTGCCAGCAGCTCACAGGTGAGCTCCTACGAGCAGTACTTC
>.|TRBV29-1|TRBJ2-5|few
CSVESRQETQYF
TGCAGCGTTGAGTCCCGGCAAGAGACCCAGTACTTC
>.|TRBV7-3|TRBJ2-1|.
CASSATMSSYNEQFF
TGTGCCAGCAGCGCGACTATGAGCTCCTACAATGAGCAGTTCTTC
>TRBD2|TRBV20-1|TRBJ2-3|.
CSAGGGTDTQYF
TGCAGTGCTGGGGGGGGAACAGATACGCAGTATTTT
>.|TRBV5-1|TRBJ2-4|.
CASSFGPAPKNIQYF
TGCGCCAGCAGCTTCGGGCCTGCCCCCAAAAACATTCAGTACTTC
>.|TRBV14|TRBJ2-7|few
CASSQSLGASVQYF
TGTGCCAGCAGCCAATCCCTGGGGGCAAGCGTTCAGTACTTC
>.|TRBV25-1|TRBJ2-7|few
CASSEQRDSDEQYF
TGTGCCAGCAGTGAACAGCGGGACAGCGACGAGCAGTACTTC
>TRBD2|TRBV6-6|TRBJ2-2|many
CASRTTSANTGELFF
TGTGCCAGCAGGACCACTAGCGCGAACACCGGGGAGCTGTTTTTT
>.|TRBV13|TRBJ1-1|.
CASSADSYTEAFF
TGTGCCAGCAGCGCGGACAGTTACACTGAAGCTTTCTTT
>.|TRBV11-2|TRBJ2-1|.
CASSLSPTNEQFF
TGTGCCAGCAGCTTATCTCCGACCAATGAGCAGTTCTTC
>TRBD2|TRBV29-1|TRBJ2-3|.
CSVAGGGDTQYF
TGCAGCGTCGCGGGAGGGGGGGATACGCAGTATTTT
>TRBD2|TRBV7-2|TRBJ2-1|few
CATGQAGGYNEQFF
TGTGCCACCGGGCAAGCGGGAGGTTACAATGAGCAGTTCTTC
>.|TRBV3-1|TRBJ1-1|many
CASSHPSGGGTEAFF
TGTGCCAGCAGCCACCCATCCGGGGGAGGGACTGAAGCTTTCTTT
>TRBD2|TRBV20-1|TRBJ2-3|many
CSATTSVPSTDTQYF
TGCAGTGCCACTACTAGCGTACCTAGCACAGATACGCAGTATTTT
>TRBD2|TRBV12-3/TRBV12-4|TRBJ2-1|many
CASSLVLAIYNEQFF
TGTGCCAGCAGTTTAGTACTAGCGATATACAATGAGCAGTTCTTC
>TRBD2|TRBV4-1|TRBJ2-1|many
CASSPRTSGTYNEQFF
TGCGCCAGCAGCCCGCGGACTAGCGGGACCTACAATGAGCAGTTCTTC